The 2 T cell receptor beta chains below were found in one sample sequenced in a study of OX40 agonist ivuxolimab in advanced cancers. Sequencing was performed with immunoSEQ multiplex PCR; in TCRdb, only in-frame clones are kept and a portion is missing. This table has approximately 60,000 clones, 75% to 90% appearing once. This specimen consisted of CD4+ or CD8+ T cells sorted from blood, obtained in a trial of the OX40 agonist ivuxolimab. Source of these receptors: an adult with an advanced solid tumor such as melanoma, head and neck, liver or kidney cancer.

The CDR3 DNA follows: TGTGCCAGCAGCTACTATGGGGCAGGCTATGGCTACACCTTC. It yields the protein CASSYYGAGYGYTF. The chain employs TRBV5-5 and TRBJ1-2; TRBD1 might be the D (5 bases). The CDR3 totals 14 residues. V lost 3 bases to trimming and J lost 4 bases, with 13 bases between them. The germline V gene has CDR1 SGHKS and CDR2 YYEKEE (reference sequence).

The rearrangement uses TRBV28 and TRBJ2-3, with D tentatively TRBD1 (5 bases). Germline CDR1 and CDR2: MDHEN and SYDVKM. V lost 5 bases to trimming and J lost 0 bases, with 12 bases between them. The CDR3 loop spans 15 amino acids. The CDR3 DNA reads as TGTGCCAGCAGTGAAGACAGCGCTAGCACAGATACGCAGTATTTT. Translated, it gives CASSEDSASTDTQYF.